This T cell receptor (beta chain) emerged from a study of PD-L1 blockade in urothelial cancer. Looking at the study overall: Blood analysis was done at 3 weeks (second dose) and 6 weeks after treatment began. T cells numbered a median of approximately 130,000 in the blood samples.

Clones were sequenced by immunoSEQ multiplex PCR, and TCRdb holds only the in-frame ones, with some missing. Counted here are roughly 87,000 clones, roughly 90% occurring once; the ten biggest clones make up 0.85% to 1%. Time point here: pretreatment peripheral blood. Pretreatment and on-treatment samples were taken, numbering 1 to 8 per patient. The sample here was PBMCs, taken around atezolizumab (anti-PD-L1) treatment. The clonotype originates from a woman of 80 years or more with urothelial cancer.

The CDR3 is CATSRDLSQPQHF. CDR3 sequence (DNA): TGTGCCACCAGCAGAGATTTGAGTCAGCCCCAGCATTTT. V usage is TRBV15 and J usage is TRBJ1-5; no clear D gene. Trimming took off 0 bases at V and 6 bases at J, with 6 bases between the two ends. Germline assignment: CDR1 LNHNV and CDR2 YYDKDF (reference sequence). This CDR3 has 13 residues. Drawing the rest from reference TRBV15 and TRBJ1-5, the complete variable domain is DAMVIQNPRYQVTQFGKPVTLSCSQTLNHNVMYWYQQKSSQAPKLLFHYYDKDFNNEADTPDNFQSRRPNTSFCFLDIRSPGLGDTAMYLCATSRDLSQPQHFGDGTRLSIL.